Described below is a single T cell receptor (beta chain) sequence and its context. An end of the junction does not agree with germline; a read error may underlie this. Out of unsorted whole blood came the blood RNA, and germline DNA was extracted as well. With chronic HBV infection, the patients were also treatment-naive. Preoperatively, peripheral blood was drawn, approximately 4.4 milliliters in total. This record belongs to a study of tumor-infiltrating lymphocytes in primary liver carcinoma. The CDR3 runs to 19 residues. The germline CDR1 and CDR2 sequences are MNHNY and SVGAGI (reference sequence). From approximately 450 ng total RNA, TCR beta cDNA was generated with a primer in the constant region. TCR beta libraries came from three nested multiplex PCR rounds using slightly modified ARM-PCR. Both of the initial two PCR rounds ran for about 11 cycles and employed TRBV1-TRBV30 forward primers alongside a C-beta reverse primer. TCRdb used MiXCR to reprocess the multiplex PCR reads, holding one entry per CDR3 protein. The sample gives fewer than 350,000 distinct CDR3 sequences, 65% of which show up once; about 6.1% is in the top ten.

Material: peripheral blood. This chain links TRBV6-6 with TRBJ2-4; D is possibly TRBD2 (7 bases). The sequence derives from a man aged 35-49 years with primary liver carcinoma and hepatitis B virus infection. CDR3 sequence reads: CASSYANLGGVRAKNNQYF. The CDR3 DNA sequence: TGTGCCAGCAGTTACGCAAATCTAGGGGGGGTTAGAGCCAAAAACAATCAGTACTTC.